The clone carrying this T cell receptor (beta chain) was recorded a few times. Its specificity is not known. CDR1 SGHTA and CDR2 FQGNSA come from the germline V gene. V shed 1 base and J 5 bases; nucleotides not matched to a gene: 2. CDR3 length: 14 amino acids. TCRdb used MiXCR to reprocess the RT-PCR reads, holding one entry per CDR3 protein. The sample records over 750,000 distinct CDR3 sequences, 21% being singletons. These data originate in a study of response to subunit inactivated influenza vaccine. Regarding the study as a whole: T cells newly recruited by each seasonal influenza vaccination are few, the authors suggested.

This chain connects TRBV7-2 to TRBJ2-3, with 8 bases fitting TRBD2. This sequence originates from a man aged 50 to 60 who received an inactivated influenza vaccine. The sample consisted of PBMCs from blood, taken about 5 days after vaccination. CDR3 nucleotide sequence: TGTGCCAGCAGCTTAGTGCTAGCGGGAGATACGCAGTATTTT. The encoded protein is CASSLVLAGDTQYF. Looking up the rest from reference TRBV7-2 and TRBJ2-3 gives the full variable domain: GAGVSQSPSNKVTEKGKDVELRCDPISGHTALYWYRQSLGQGLEFLIYFQGNSAPDKSGLPSDRFSAERTGGSVSTLTIQRTQQEDSAVYLCASSLVLAGDTQYFGPGTRLTVL.